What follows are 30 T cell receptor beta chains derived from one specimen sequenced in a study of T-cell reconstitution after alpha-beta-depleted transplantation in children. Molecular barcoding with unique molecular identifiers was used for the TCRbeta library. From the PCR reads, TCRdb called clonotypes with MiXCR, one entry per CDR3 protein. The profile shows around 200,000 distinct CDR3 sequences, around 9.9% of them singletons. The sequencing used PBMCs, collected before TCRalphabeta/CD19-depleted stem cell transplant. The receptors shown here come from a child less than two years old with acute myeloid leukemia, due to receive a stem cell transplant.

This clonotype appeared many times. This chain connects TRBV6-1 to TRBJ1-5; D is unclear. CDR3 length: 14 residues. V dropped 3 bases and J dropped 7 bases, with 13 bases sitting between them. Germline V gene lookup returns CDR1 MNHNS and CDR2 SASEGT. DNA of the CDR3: TGTGCCAGCAGTGACCGGAAGACGGAACAGCCCCAGCATTTT. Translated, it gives CASSDRKTEQPQHF.

CDR3 coding DNA: TGTGCCAGCAGTGCCGTCGGGGACAGGGACACCGGGGAGCTGTTTTTT. This codes for CASSAVGDRDTGELFF. This chain links TRBV2 with TRBJ2-2; 9 nucleotides agree with TRBD1. J was trimmed by 3 bases and V by 4 bases; bases with no gene match: 6. Germline V lookup: CDR1 SNHLY, CDR2 FYNNEI. The CDR3 sequence is 16 residues long.

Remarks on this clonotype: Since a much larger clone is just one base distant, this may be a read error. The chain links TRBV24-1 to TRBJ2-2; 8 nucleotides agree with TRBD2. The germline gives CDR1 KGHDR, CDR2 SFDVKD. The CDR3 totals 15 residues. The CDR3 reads CATSARGGWSGEQFF. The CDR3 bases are TGTGCCACCAGTGCCCGGGGGGGCTGGTCCGGGGAGCAGTTTTTT.

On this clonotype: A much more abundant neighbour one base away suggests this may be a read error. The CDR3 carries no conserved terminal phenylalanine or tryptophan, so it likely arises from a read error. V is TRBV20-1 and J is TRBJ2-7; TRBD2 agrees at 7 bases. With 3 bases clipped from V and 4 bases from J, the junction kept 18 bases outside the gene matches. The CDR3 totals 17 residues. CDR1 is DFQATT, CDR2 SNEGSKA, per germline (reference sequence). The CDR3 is CSASGPSVFGRRYEQYY. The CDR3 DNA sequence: TGCAGTGCTAGCGGACCTTCCGTTTTCGGGAGGAGATACGAGCAGTACTAC.

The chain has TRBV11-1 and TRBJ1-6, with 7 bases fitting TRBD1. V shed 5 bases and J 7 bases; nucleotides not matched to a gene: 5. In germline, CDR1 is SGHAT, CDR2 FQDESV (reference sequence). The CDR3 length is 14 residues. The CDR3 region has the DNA TGTGCCAGCAGCCGTGGACAGGCCAATTCACCCCTCCACTTT. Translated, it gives CASSRGQANSPLHF.

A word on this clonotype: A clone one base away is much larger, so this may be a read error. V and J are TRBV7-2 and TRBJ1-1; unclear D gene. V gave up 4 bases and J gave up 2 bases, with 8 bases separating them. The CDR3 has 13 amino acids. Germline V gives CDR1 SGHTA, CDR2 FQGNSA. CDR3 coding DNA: TGTGCCAGCAGCTCCGGAGAAAACACTGAAGCTTTCTTT. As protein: CASSSGENTEAFF.

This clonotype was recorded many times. This chain's CDR3 is CTTSGRIQPQHF. Written as DNA, the CDR3 is TGCACCACAAGTGGGCGAATCCAGCCCCAGCATTTT. V gene TRBV29-1 combines with J gene TRBJ1-5, with D uncertain. Germline lookup yields CDR1 SQVTM and CDR2 ANQGSEA. The CDR3 sequence is 12 residues long.

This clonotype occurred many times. The CDR3 region is CSARAEYYEQYF. The CDR3 region has the DNA TGCAGTGCTAGAGCAGAATACTACGAGCAGTACTTC. V is TRBV20-1 and J is TRBJ2-7; D remains ambiguous. V dropped 1 base and J dropped 3 bases, with 7 bases sitting between them. The germline V gene has CDR1 DFQATT and CDR2 SNEGSKA (reference sequence). The CDR3 consists of 12 residues.

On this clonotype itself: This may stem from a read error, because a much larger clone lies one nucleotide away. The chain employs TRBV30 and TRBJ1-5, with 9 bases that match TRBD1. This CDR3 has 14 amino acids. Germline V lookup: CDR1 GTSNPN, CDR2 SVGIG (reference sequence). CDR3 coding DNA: TGTGCCTGGACACAGGGGGCGAGCAATCAGCCCCAGCCTTTT. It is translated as CAWTQGASNQPQPF.

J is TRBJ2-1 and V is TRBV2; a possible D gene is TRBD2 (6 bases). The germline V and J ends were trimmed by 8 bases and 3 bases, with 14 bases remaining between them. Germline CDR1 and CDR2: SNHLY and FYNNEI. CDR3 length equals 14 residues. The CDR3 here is CASSRENDYNEQFF. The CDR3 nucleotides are TGTGCCAGCTCCCGGGAGAATGACTACAATGAGCAGTTCTTC.

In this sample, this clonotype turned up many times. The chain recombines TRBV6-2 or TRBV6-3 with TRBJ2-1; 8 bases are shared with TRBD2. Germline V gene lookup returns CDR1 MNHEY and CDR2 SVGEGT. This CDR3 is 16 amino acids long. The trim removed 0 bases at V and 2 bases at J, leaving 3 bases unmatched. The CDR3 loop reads CASSYSAGRAYNEQFF. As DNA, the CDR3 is TGTGCCAGCAGTTACTCCGCCGGGAGGGCCTACAATGAGCAGTTCTTC.

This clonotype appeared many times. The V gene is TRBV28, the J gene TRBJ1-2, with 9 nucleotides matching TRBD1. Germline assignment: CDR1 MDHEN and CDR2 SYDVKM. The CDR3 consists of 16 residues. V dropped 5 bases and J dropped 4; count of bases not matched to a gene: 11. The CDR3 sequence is CASSDRTGGGLYGYTF. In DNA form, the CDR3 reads TGTGCCAGCAGTGACCGAACAGGGGGCGGACTCTATGGCTACACCTTC.

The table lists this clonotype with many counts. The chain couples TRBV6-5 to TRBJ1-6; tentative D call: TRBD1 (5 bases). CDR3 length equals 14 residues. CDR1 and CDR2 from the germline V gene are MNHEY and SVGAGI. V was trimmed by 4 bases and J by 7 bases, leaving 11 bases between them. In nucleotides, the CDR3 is TGTGCCAGCAGTTTAACGACAGTAAATTCACCCCTCCACTTT. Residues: CASSLTTVNSPLHF.

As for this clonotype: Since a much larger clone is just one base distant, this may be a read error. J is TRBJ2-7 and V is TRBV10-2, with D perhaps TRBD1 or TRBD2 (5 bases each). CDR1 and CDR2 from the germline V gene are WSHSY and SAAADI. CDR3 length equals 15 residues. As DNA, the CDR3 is TGCGCCAGCAGTGAGACAGGTCAAGCGGCCTACAAGCAGTACTTC. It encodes CASSETGQAAYKQYF.

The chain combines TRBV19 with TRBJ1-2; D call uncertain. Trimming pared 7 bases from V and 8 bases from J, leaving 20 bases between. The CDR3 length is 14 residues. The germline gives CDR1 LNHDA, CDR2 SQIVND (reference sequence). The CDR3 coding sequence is TGTGCCAGTAAACCCCTGGGCGTTATTTACGGCTACACCTTC. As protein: CASKPLGVIYGYTF.

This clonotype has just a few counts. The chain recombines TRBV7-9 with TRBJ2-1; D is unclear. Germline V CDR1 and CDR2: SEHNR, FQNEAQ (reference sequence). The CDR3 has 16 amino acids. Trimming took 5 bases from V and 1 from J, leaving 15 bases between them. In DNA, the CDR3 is TGTGCCAGCAGCCCCATCCGGACCAATTCCTACAATGAGCAGTTCTTC. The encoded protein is CASSPIRTNSYNEQFF.

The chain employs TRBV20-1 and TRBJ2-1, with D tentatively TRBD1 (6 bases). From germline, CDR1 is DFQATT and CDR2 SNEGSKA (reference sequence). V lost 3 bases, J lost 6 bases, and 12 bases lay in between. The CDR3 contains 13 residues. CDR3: CSASSGTSNEQFF. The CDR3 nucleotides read TGCAGTGCTAGTTCGGGGACAAGCAATGAGCAGTTCTTC.

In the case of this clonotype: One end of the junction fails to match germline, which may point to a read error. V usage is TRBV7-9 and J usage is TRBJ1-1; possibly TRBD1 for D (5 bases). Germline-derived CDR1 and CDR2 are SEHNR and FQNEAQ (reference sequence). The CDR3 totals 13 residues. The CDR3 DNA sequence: TGTGCCACCACTCAGTCAGGGAACACTGATGCTTTCTTT. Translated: CATTQSGNTDAFF.

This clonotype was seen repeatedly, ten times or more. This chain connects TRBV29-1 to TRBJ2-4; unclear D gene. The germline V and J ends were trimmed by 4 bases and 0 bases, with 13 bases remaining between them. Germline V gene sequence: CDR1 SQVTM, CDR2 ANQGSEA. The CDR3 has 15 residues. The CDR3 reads CSVVVPALAKNIQYF. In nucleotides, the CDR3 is TGCAGCGTTGTTGTGCCAGCCCTAGCCAAAAACATTCAGTACTTC. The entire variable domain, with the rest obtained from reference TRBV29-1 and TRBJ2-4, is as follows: SAVISQKPSRDICQRGTSLTIQCQVDSQVTMMFWYRQQPGQSLTLIATANQGSEATYESGFVIDKFPISRPNLTFSTLTVSNMSPEDSSIYLCSVVVPALAKNIQYFGAGTRLSVL.

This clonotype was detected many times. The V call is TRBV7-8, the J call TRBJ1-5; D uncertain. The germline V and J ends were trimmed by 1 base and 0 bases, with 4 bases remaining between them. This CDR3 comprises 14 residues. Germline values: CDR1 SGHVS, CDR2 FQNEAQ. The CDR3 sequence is CASSLVYSNQPQHF. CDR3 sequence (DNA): TGTGCCAGCAGCTTAGTCTATAGCAATCAGCCCCAGCATTTT.

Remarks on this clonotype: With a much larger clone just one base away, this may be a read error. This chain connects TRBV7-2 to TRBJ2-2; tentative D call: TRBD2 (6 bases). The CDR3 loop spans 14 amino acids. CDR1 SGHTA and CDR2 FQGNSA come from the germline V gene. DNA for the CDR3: TGTGCCAGCAGCTTAGCGGCTCTTGGCGGGGAGCTGGTTTTT. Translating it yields CASSLAALGGELVF.

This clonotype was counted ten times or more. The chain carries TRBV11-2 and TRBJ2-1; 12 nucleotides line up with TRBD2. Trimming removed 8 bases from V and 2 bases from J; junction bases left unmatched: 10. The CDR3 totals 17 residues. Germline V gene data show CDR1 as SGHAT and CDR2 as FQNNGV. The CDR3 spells CASSPETSGSPYNEQFF. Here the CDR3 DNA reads TGTGCCAGCTCACCCGAGACTAGCGGGAGCCCCTACAATGAGCAGTTCTTC.

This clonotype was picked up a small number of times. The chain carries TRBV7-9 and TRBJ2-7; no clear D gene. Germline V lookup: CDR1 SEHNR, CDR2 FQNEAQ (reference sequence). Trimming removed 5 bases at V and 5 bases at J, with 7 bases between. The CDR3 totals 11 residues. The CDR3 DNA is TGTGCCAGCAGCCCCCGTGACGAGCAGTACTTC. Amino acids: CASSPRDEQYF.

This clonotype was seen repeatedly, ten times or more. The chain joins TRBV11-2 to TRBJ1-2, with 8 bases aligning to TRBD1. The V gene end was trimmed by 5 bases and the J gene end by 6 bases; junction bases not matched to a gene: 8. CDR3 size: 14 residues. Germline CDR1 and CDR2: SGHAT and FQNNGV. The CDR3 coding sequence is TGTGCCAGCAGCCGTGACAGGGGCCCCCATGGCTACACCTTC. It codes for CASSRDRGPHGYTF.

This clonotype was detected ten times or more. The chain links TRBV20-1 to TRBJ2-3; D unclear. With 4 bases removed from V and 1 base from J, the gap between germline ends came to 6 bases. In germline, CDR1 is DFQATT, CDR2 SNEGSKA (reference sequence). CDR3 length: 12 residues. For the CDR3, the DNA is TGCAGTGCTACCTGGGGCACAGATACGCAGTATTTT. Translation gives CSATWGTDTQYF.

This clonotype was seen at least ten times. CDR3 residues: CASSPGTSAYNEQFF. In nucleotides, the CDR3 is TGTGCCAGCAGTCCCGGGACTAGCGCATACAATGAGCAGTTCTTC. The chain has TRBV12-3 or TRBV12-4 and TRBJ2-1, with 10 bases that match TRBD2. The V gene end was trimmed by 5 bases and the J gene end by 4 bases; junction bases not matched to a gene: 5. The CDR3 consists of 15 residues.

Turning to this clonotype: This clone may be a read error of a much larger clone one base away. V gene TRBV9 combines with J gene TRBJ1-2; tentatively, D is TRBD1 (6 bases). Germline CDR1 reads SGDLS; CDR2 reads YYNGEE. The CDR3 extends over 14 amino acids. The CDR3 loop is CASSTDSAIYGDTF. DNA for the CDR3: TGTGCCAGCAGCACGGACAGTGCCATTTATGGCGACACCTTC.

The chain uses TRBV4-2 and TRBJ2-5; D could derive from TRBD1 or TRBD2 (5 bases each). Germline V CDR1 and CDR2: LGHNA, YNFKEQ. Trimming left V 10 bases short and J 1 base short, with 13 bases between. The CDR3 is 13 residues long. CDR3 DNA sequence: TGTGCCATCGGCCCGGGGCTCCAAGAGACCCAGTACTTC. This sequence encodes CAIGPGLQETQYF.

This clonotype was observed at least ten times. The CDR3 region is CASSGRQGNTGELFF. The CDR3, as DNA: TGTGCCAGCAGCGGACGACAGGGGAACACCGGGGAGCTGTTTTTT. The J gene is TRBJ2-2, the V gene TRBV7-6; 7 bases fit TRBD1. With V trimmed by 5 bases and J by 1 base, 4 bases remained unmatched. Germline lookup yields CDR1 SGHVS and CDR2 FNYEAQ. CDR3 length: 15 amino acids. The entire variable domain, with the rest obtained from reference TRBV7-6 and TRBJ2-2, is as follows: GAGVSQSPRYKVTKRGQDVALRCDPISGHVSLYWYRQALGQGPEFLTYFNYEAQQDKSGLPNDRFSAERPEGSISTLTIQRTEQRDSAMYRCASSGRQGNTGELFFGEGSRLTVL.

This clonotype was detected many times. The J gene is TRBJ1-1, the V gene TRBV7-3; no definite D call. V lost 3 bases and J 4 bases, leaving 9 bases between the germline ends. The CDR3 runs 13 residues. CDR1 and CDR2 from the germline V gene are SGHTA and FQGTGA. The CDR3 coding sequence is TGTGCCAGCAGCTTCACAGAAGCCACTGAAGCTTTCTTT. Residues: CASSFTEATEAFF.